This TCR beta chain derives from a study of blood T cell repertoires in COVID-19. Across the whole study: T cells, B-cell-depleted T cells, or PBMCs provided the cDNA or gDNA that served as material.

Generated by immunoSEQ multiplex PCR, the TCRdb table keeps only in-frame clones and is missing some. Of more than 200,000 clones in the sample, about 87% are singletons; the top ten hold roughly 2.5%. The Seattle patients joined while their infection was active and were tracked longitudinally afterward. Sequencing was performed on peripheral blood. The source of this sequence is a man in his thirties or forties with COVID-19, enrolled during active disease.

CDR3 loop: CASSHKRGLGNTEAFF. The CDR3 DNA follows: TGTGCCAGCAGCCATAAGAGGGGGCTTGGGAACACTGAAGCTTTCTTT. The genes are TRBV3-1 (or the pseudogene TRBV3-2) and TRBJ1-1; TRBD1 matches 7 bases. Trimming removed 3 bases from V and 1 base from J; junction bases left unmatched: 8. Germline V gene lookup returns CDR1 LGHDT and CDR2 YNNKEL (reference sequence). CDR3 length: 16 residues.